This is a list of T cell receptor beta chains from one sample in a study of CD8+ T cells in alopecia areata. Here immunoSEQ multiplex PCR was the method, and the copy in TCRdb shows in-frame clones only, minus some. Counted here are 95,000 to 120,000 clones, roughly 60% occurring once; the ten biggest clones make up less than 25%. Source material: CD8+ T cells sorted from blood. These receptors were taken from a human donor in good health. Each CDR3 is given with its conserved first and last residue. The D gene is left open where the match is weak. Size tells how often a clone was seen (once, few, many) or the class of an expanded clone, and some rows leave it out.

V,D,J,size,DNA,CDR3
TRBV4-3,-,TRBJ2-1,-,TGCGCCAGCAGCCCACTAGGCTTAGGTAATGAGCAGTTCTTC,CASSPLGLGNEQFF
TRBV9,TRBD2,TRBJ2-1,-,TGTGCCAGCAGCGTAGCTAGCGGGGGAGTTGGGGAGCAGTTCTTC,CASSVASGGVGEQFF
TRBV6-5,TRBD2,TRBJ2-7,-,TGTGCCAGCAGTTTCTTAAGGGGACTATCAGCTTACGAGCAGTACTTC,CASSFLRGLSAYEQYF
TRBV7-9,TRBD1,TRBJ1-4,-,TGTGCCAGCAGCTTGACAGGGACTAATGAAAAACTGTTTTTT,CASSLTGTNEKLFF
TRBV13,TRBD2,TRBJ2-2,once,TGTGCCAGCAGGGGGCCGGGACTAGCGCCCACCGGGGAGCTGTTTTTT,CASRGPGLAPTGELFF
TRBV10-3,-,TRBJ1-5,-,TGTGCCATCGGGGTTGACAGCAATCAGCCCCAGCATTTT,CAIGVDSNQPQHF
TRBV6-6,-,TRBJ1-4,-,TGTGCCAGCAGCCCGGATCAGCTAAAACTGTTTTTT,CASSPDQLKLFF
TRBV4-2,-,TRBJ2-7,-,TGTGCCAGCAGCCAAGAGGGCCGGGAGCAGTACTTC,CASSQEGREQYF
TRBV10-3,-,TRBJ2-3,-,TGTGCCATCAGTGAGTCGGAATTGACAGGAACCACAGATACGCAGTATTTT,CAISESELTGTTDTQYF
TRBV6-5,-,TRBJ1-1,-,TGTGCCAGCACCAAGAACCAGGAAACGAACACTGAAGCTTTCTTT,CASTKNQETNTEAFF
TRBV29-1,TRBD2,TRBJ2-7,-,TGCAGCGTTGAAGATCCGATAGCGGGCTACGTAGAGCAGTACTTC,CSVEDPIAGYVEQYF
TRBV30,-,TRBJ1-2,-,TGTGCCTGGAGTGTACTTGGGGCGTGGGGCTACACCTTC,CAWSVLGAWGYTF
TRBV13,TRBD2,TRBJ2-1,-,TGTGCCAGCAGCACTAGAGCTAGCGGGGGAACCCACTACAATGAGCAGTTCTTC,CASSTRASGGTHYNEQFF
TRBV13,TRBD1,TRBJ2-7,-,TGTGCCAGCGGCCCGGGACAGGGCCATGGGGAGCAGTACTTC,CASGPGQGHGEQYF
TRBV29-1,-,TRBJ1-1,-,TGCAGCGTTGTTCCTCAGAACACTGAAGCTTTCTTT,CSVVPQNTEAFF
TRBV27,-,TRBJ1-1,-,TGTGCCAGCAGTTTTGGAGGGAACACTGAAGCTTTCTTT,CASSFGGNTEAFF
TRBV5-6,TRBD1,TRBJ2-7,-,TGTGCCAGCAGCTTGACGACAGGGAGTGCCTACGAGCAGTACTTC,CASSLTTGSAYEQYF
TRBV7-9,TRBD1,TRBJ2-5,-,TGTGCCAGCAGCCGTACGGGACAGCAAGAGACCCAGTACTTC,CASSRTGQQETQYF
TRBV29-1,-,TRBJ2-1,few,TGCAGCGTTGAAGCTCTCTCAGGGGGGAATGAGCAGTTCTTC,CSVEALSGGNEQFF
TRBV14,-,TRBJ1-1,few,TGTGCCAGCAGCCTAGTGGACACTGAAGCTTTCTTT,CASSLVDTEAFF
TRBV28,TRBD2,TRBJ2-4,-,TGTGCCAGCAGTCGCTACTCCGGGGGGTCCAAAAACATTCAGTACTTC,CASSRYSGGSKNIQYF
TRBV6-4,TRBD2,TRBJ2-1,many,TGTGCCAGCAGTGCCTCCGCCGGGACTAGCGGGGGAGATGAGCAGTTCTTC,CASSASAGTSGGDEQFF
TRBV23-1,-,TRBJ1-1,-,TGCGCAAGCTACAGGTTCACTGAAGCTTTCTTT,CASYRFTEAFF
TRBV9,TRBD1,TRBJ2-7,once,TGTGCCAGCAGCTCTCCCGGGACAGGGGGCGAATACGAGCAGTACTTC,CASSSPGTGGEYEQYF
TRBV29-1,-,TRBJ1-1,few,TGCAGCGGGTTGGACGTGACAGGATTGAACACTGAAGCTTTCTTT,CSGLDVTGLNTEAFF
TRBV15,-,TRBJ2-5,-,TGTGCCACCAGCAGAGATCGTGGGCAAGAGACCCAGTACTTC,CATSRDRGQETQYF
TRBV5-1,-,TRBJ2-7,few,TGCGCCAGCAGCTTGGACTACACCCCCTACGAGCAGTACTTC,CASSLDYTPYEQYF
TRBV13,-,TRBJ1-1,few,TGTGCCAGCAGCTACGGGGACTGGCGGAGGGAAGCTTTCTTT,CASSYGDWRREAFF